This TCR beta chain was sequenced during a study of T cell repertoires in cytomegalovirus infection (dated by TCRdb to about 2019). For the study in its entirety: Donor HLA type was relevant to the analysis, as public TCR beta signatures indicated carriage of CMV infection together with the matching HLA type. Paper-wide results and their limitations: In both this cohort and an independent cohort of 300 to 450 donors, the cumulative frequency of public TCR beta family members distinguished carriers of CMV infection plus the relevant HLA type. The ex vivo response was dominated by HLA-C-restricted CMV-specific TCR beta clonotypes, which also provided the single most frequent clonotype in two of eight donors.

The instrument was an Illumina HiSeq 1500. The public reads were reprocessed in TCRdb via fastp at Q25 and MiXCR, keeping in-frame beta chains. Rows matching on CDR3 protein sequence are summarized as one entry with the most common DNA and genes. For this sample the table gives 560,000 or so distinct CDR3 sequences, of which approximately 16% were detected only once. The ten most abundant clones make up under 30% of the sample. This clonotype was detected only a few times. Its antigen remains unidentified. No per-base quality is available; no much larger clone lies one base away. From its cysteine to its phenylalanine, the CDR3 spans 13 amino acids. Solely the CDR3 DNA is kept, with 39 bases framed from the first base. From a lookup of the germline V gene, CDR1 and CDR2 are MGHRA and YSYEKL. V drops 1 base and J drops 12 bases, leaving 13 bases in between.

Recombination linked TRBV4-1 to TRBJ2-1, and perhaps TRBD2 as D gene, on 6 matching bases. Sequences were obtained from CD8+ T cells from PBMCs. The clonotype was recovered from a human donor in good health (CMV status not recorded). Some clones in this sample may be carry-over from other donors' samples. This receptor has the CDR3 CASSQGWGEVQFF. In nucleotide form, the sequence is TGCGCCAGCAGCCAAGGGTGGGGGGAGGTGCAGTTCTTC.